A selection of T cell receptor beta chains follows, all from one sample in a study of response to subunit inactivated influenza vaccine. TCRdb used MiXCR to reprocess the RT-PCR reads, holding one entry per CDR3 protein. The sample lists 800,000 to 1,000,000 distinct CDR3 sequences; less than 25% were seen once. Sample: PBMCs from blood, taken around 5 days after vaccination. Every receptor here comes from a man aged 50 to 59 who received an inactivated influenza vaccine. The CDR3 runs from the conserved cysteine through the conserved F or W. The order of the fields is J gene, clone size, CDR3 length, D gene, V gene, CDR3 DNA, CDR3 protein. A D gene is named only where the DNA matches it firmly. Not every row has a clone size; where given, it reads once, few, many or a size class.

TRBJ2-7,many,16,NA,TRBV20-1,TGCAGTGCTTCTGGACAGCCAAACGGTGCTCCGTACGAGCAGTACTTC,CSASGQPNGAPYEQYF
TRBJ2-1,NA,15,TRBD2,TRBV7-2,TGTGCCAGCAGCTCGGGACTAGCGGGAATCAATGAGCAGTTCTTC,CASSSGLAGINEQFF
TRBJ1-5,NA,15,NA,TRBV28,TGTGCCAGCAGTTTAGGGGACTTTCTTAATCAGCCCCAGCATTTT,CASSLGDFLNQPQHF
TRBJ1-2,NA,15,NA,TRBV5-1,TGCGCCAGCAGCTTCACCGGACAGTCTAGCTATGGCTACACCTTC,CASSFTGQSSYGYTF
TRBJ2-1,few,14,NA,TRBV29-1,TGCAGCGTTGCCCCCGTGGGAGCTTACAATGAGCAGTTCTTC,CSVAPVGAYNEQFF
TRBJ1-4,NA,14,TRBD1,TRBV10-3,TGTGCCATCAGTGAGTCTGGGACAGGGGAAAAACTGTTTTTT,CAISESGTGEKLFF
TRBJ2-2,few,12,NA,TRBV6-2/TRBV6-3,TGTGCCAGCAGTACGAAGGTCGGGGAGCTGTTTTTT,CASSTKVGELFF
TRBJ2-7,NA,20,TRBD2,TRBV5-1,TGCGCCAGCAGCTTAGTCGGCGGGACTAGCGGGAGGATTAACTCCTACGAGCAGTACTTC,CASSLVGGTSGRINSYEQYF
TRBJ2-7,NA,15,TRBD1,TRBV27,TGTGCCAGCAGTGGGACAGGGCGACCACCCTACGAGCAGTACTTC,CASSGTGRPPYEQYF
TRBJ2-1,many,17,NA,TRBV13,TGTGCCAGCAGCTCCACTATCAAGGCGGGGAGAGAGAATGAGCAGTTCTTC,CASSSTIKAGRENEQFF
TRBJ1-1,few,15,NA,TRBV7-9,TGTGCCAGCAGCTTAGCGGACTCAGGGAACACTGAAGCTTTCTTT,CASSLADSGNTEAFF
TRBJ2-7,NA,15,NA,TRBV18,TGTGCCAGCTCAGAGGTCGCAGGAAGATCCTACGAGCAGTACTTC,CASSEVAGRSYEQYF
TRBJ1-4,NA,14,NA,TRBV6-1,TGTGCCAGCAGACCGGGAGGGAGTAATGAAAAACTGTTTTTT,CASRPGGSNEKLFF
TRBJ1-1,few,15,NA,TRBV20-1,TGCAGTGCTAGAGATCTTGGGGCGGTGAACACTGAAGCTTTCTTT,CSARDLGAVNTEAFF
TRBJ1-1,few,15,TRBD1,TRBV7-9,TGTGCCAGCAGCCAGAACAGGGGCTGGGACACTGAAGCTTTCTTT,CASSQNRGWDTEAFF
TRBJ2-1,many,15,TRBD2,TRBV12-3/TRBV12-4,TGTGCCAGCAGATTGACTAGCGGGGGGTCGAATGAGCAGTTCTTC,CASRLTSGGSNEQFF
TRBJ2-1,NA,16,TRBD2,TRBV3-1,TGTGCCAGCAGCGTGGGACTAGCGATCTCCTACAATGAGCAGTTCTTC,CASSVGLAISYNEQFF
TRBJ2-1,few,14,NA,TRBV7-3,TGTGCCAGCAGCTTGGACCCAGCCTACAATGAGCAGTTCTTC,CASSLDPAYNEQFF
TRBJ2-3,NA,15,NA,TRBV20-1,TGCAGTGCTAGGTCAGCGCGGGGCGAGACAGATACGCAGTATTTT,CSARSARGETDTQYF
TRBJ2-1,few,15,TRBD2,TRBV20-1,TGCAGTGCTAGAGAGAGCGGGAGCTCCTACAATGAGCAGTTCTTC,CSARESGSSYNEQFF
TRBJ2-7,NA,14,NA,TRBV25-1,TGTGCCAGCAGTGATACAGGCTCCCGGGGCGAGCAGTACTTC,CASSDTGSRGEQYF
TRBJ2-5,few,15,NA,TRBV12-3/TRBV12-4,TGTGCCAGCAGTTTATGGCAGGGAAGTGGGGAGACCCAGTACTTC,CASSLWQGSGETQYF
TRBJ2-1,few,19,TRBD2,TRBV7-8,TGTGCCAGCAGCTTAGCGTGGCAGACTAGCGGGAGATCCTACAATGAGCAGTTCTTC,CASSLAWQTSGRSYNEQFF
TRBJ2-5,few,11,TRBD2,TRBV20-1,TGCAGCGGGGGGGATGTAAAGACCCAGTACTTC,CSGGDVKTQYF
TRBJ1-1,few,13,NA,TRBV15,TGTGCCACCAGCAGAGTTGGCGGCCTTGAAGCTTTCTTT,CATSRVGGLEAFF
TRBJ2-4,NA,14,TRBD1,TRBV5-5,TGTGCCAGCAGCAGAGGGACAGTGAGCAACATTCAGTACTTC,CASSRGTVSNIQYF
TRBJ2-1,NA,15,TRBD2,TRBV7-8,TGTGCCAGCAGCCACAGCGGGAACTCCTACAATGAGCAGTTCTTC,CASSHSGNSYNEQFF
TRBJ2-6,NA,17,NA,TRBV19,TGTGCCAGTAGTATACTCCAGGGGGGTAAGGGGGCCAACGTCCTGACTTTC,CASSILQGGKGANVLTF
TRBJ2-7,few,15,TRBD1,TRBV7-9,TGTGCCAGCAGCTTAGGTCAGGGGGTGAACATCGAGCAGTACTTC,CASSLGQGVNIEQYF
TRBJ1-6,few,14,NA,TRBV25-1,TGTGCCAGCACAGAAGGCCCCACCGGTTCACCCCTCCACTTT,CASTEGPTGSPLHF
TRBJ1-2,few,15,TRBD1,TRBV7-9,TGTGCCAGCAGCCCGACAGGGAGCCCTGTCTATGGCTACACCTTC,CASSPTGSPVYGYTF
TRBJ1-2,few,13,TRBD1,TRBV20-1,TGCAGTGCTACCACCGGGACAGTCTATGGCTACACCTTC,CSATTGTVYGYTF
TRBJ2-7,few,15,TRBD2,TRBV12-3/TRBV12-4,TGTGCCAGCAGCCGGACTAGCGGGAGGGGCCACGAGCAGTACTTC,CASSRTSGRGHEQYF
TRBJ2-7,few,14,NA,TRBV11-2,TGTGCCAGCACCTTAAACCCCTCCGGTTACGAGCAGTACTTC,CASTLNPSGYEQYF
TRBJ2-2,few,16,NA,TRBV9,TGTGCCAGCAGCGTAGTGCGCACTGCGAACACCGGGGAGCTGTTTTTT,CASSVVRTANTGELFF
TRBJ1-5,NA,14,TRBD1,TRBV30,TGTGCCTGGAGTATCGGGGACAGGGGGCAGCCCCAGCATTTT,CAWSIGDRGQPQHF
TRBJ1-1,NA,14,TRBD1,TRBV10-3,TGTGCCATCAGTGATGGGACAGGGGCAATTGAAGCTTTCTTT,CAISDGTGAIEAFF
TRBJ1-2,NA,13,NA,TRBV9,TGTGCCAGCAGCGTCGCCATACACTATGGCTACACCTTC,CASSVAIHYGYTF
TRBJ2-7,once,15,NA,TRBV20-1,TGCAGTGCTAGTGAGGGACAAGCTGGAGCTTACGAGCAGTACTTC,CSASEGQAGAYEQYF
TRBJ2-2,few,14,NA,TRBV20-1,TGCAGTGCAAGAGGGGGGCATGGGACCGGGGAGCTGTTTTTT,CSARGGHGTGELFF
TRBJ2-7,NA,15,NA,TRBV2,TGTGCCAGCAGAGTGGCGACTAGGGTGAGGGACGAGCAGTACTTC,CASRVATRVRDEQYF
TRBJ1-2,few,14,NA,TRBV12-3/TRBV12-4,TGTGCCAGCAGTTTACGGGGAACTAACTATGGCTACACCTTC,CASSLRGTNYGYTF
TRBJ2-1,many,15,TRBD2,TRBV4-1,TGCGCCAGCAGAGGACTAGCGTTGATTCCTACGGAGCAGTTCTTC,CASRGLALIPTEQFF
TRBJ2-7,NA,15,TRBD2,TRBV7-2,TGTGCCAGCAGCTTAGCGGGAGGGCCTATCGGCGAGCAGTACTTC,CASSLAGGPIGEQYF
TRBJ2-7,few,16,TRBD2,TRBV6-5,TGTGCCAGCAGTTACGTAGCGGGAGGGGATGCCTACGAGCAGTACTTC,CASSYVAGGDAYEQYF
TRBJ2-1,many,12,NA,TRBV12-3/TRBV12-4,TGTGCCAGCAGTTTAGTTAGCGATGAGCAGTTCTTC,CASSLVSDEQFF